This T cell receptor beta chain was recovered during a study of CD8+CD57+ T cells in acquired aplastic anemia (dated by TCRdb to between 2018 and 2020). Context from the whole study: A mean of roughly 2.9 ug of DNA, ranging from about 0.19 to 30 ug, was extracted from sorted CD4+ and CD8+ cells. Study-wide findings and limitations: Fewer than 35 CD8+ CDR3 sequences were found to be shared between patients and controls, but these sequences appeared to be highly expressed in patients and within the immunodominant clones of the patients. CD8+ Simpson's diversity did not differ significantly between patients and healthy controls (P=0.060).

A remark on this clonotype: It has no known antigen specificity. One end of the junction is discordant with germline, which a read error may explain.

From the cysteine up to the phenylalanine, the CDR3 has a length of 15 residues. The retained sequence is limited to the CDR3, 45 bases, with the frame set at the first base. Sequences SGHVS (CDR1) and FQNEAQ (CDR2) are obtained from the germline V gene. TCR repertoires of sorted CD4+ and CD8+ blood T cells from severe aplastic anemia patients and healthy subjects were deep-sequenced in the study. Ficoll-Paque density gradient centrifugation was used to isolate peripheral blood mononuclear cells. Before DNA extraction, CD4+ and CD8+ T cells were sorted by FACS or by magnetic beads. Profiling of TCR beta VDJ combinations and CDR3 sequences used genomic DNA as the template. TCR repertoire sequencing was run on an Illumina HiSeq 2000. From the authors' description of their analysis: Repertoires were assessed using TRBV/TRBJ rearrangement plots, CDR3 size and DJ length profiles, and Simpson's diversity index. The most abundant DNA sequence in the deep sequencing data was defined as the immunodominant clone. CDR3 amino acid sequences were screened for sharing across subjects and were compared with published repertoires and the VDJdb database. TCRdb handled the public reads itself, with Q25 trimming in fastp and clone calling in MiXCR, and kept productive beta chains. Entries are consolidated by CDR3 protein sequence, retaining the most common genes and DNA. TCRdb's processing, not the study's, gives the V and J calls here. The sample table holds more than 250,000 distinct CDR3 sequences, of which roughly 50% were seen once. The ten largest clonotypes hold 6.5% to 10% of the sample.

This receptor was identified in a human donor with severe aplastic anemia or a healthy control (not recorded which). The chain couples TRBV7-8 to TRBJ2-1, and perhaps TRBD1 as D gene, on 5 matching bases. The specimen was sorted CD4+, CD8+, or CD8+CD57+ T cells (not recorded which) from PBMCs. The sequenced DNA: TGTGCCTGCAGTGCGTCCAGGGCCCTCTACAATGAGCAGTTCTTC. The encoded protein is CACSASRALYNEQFF. Supplemented by the reference TRBV7-8 and TRBJ2-1 proteins around the CDR3, the complete variable domain is GAGVSQSPRYKVAKRGQDVALRCDPISGHVSLFWYQQALGQGPEFLTYFQNEAQLDKSGLPSDRFFAERPEGSVSTLKIQRTQQEDSAVYLCACSASRALYNEQFFGPGTRLTVL.